What follows are 12 T cell receptor beta chains derived from one specimen sequenced in a study of low-dose radiotherapy and immunotherapy resistance in tumors. Time point noted: before trial treatment. Amplification of TCRs used a constant-region primer and V-primer adapter for 20 PCR cycles. Via MiXCR, TCRdb re-called the reads, giving one row per CDR3 protein. The sample includes about 46,000 distinct CDR3 sequences, roughly 12% of them seen just once. The input for sequencing was PBMCs, taken before treatment. The receptors come from a female donor with ovarian cancer.

The chain carries TRBV5-1 and TRBJ2-3, with D perhaps TRBD1 or TRBD2 (5 bases each). This CDR3 region has 15 residues. V was clipped by 4 bases and J by 3 bases, with 15 bases between them. The germline V gene has CDR1 SGHRS and CDR2 YFSETQ. CDR3 amino acids: CASSPGPGGTDTQYF. Here the CDR3 DNA reads TGCGCCAGCAGCCCGGGACCTGGAGGAACAGATACGCAGTATTTT.

This clonotype is labeled as medium-sized. CDR3 nucleotides: TGTGCCAGCAGCGTAGGCGGGGGGGCCACAGATACGCAGTATTTT. Amino acid sequence: CASSVGGGATDTQYF. This chain links TRBV9 with TRBJ2-3; TRBD2 matches 9 bases. V gave up 0 bases and J gave up 2 bases; unmatched junction bases: 1. Germline V lookup: CDR1 SGDLS, CDR2 YYNGEE. This CDR3 is 15 amino acids long.

V gene TRBV5-1 combines with J gene TRBJ2-7, with 7 bases identical to TRBD2. The CDR3 consists of 14 residues. Per the germline V gene, CDR1 is SGHRS and CDR2 is YFSETQ. Trimming removed 3 bases from V and 5 bases from J; junction bases left unmatched: 8. The CDR3 is CASSWGGKPHEQYF. For the CDR3, the DNA is TGCGCCAGCAGCTGGGGAGGGAAGCCCCACGAGCAGTACTTC.

This clonotype has a count of ten or more. This chain uses TRBV27 with TRBJ2-3, with a possible D match to TRBD1 (7 bases). The CDR3 is 15 amino acids. Germline V gene sequence: CDR1 MNHEY, CDR2 SMNVEV (reference sequence). Trimming cost V 4 bases and J 0 bases, with 11 bases left between them. CDR3 nucleotides: TGTGCCAGCAGTTCACAGGGGACTAGCACAGATACGCAGTATTTT. It is translated as CASSSQGTSTDTQYF.

This clonotype showed up many times. The chain uses TRBV12-3 or TRBV12-4 and TRBJ1-5, with a tentative D call TRBD1 (6 bases). V shed 5 bases and J shed 4 bases, with 12 bases lying between them. The CDR3 is made up of 14 amino acids. CDR3 DNA sequence: TGTGCCAGCAGTCCCCAGGGGTTAAATCAGCCCCAGCATTTT. Protein product: CASSPQGLNQPQHF.

This clonotype was observed many times. The chain combines TRBV7-9 with TRBJ2-2; D might be TRBD2 (7 bases). The length of the CDR3 is 16 residues. V was pared by 2 bases and J by 6 bases, with 16 bases between. The germline gives CDR1 SEHNR, CDR2 FQNEAQ (reference sequence). The CDR3 region is CASSLRGAAGAGELFF. Written as DNA, the CDR3 is TGTGCCAGCAGCTTACGGGGGGCCGCCGGCGCCGGGGAGCTGTTTTTT.

This clonotype came up many times. The chain uses TRBV12-3 or TRBV12-4 and TRBJ2-6, with a possible D match to TRBD1 (6 bases). The CDR3 spans 17 residues. Trimming took off 5 bases at V and 0 bases at J, with 14 bases between the two ends. The CDR3 bases are TGTGCCAGCAGTCCATCGACAGGCTCCTCTGGGGCCAACGTCCTGACTTTC. It codes for CASSPSTGSSGANVLTF.

In this sample, this clonotype turned up many times. The gene calls are TRBV5-1 and TRBJ2-3; D not resolved. This CDR3 comprises 14 residues. Germline values: CDR1 SGHRS, CDR2 YFSETQ. V lost 6 bases, J lost 0 bases, and 11 bases lay in between. CDR3 nucleotide sequence: TGCGCCAGCAATTCGGTATCGAGCACAGATACGCAGTATTTT. Translating it yields CASNSVSSTDTQYF.

Ten or more counts support this clonotype. This chain joins TRBV18 and TRBJ2-7; D perhaps matches TRBD1 (6 bases). CDR1 and CDR2 from the germline V gene are KGHSH and LQKENI. The CDR3 has 14 amino acids. The V end was cut by 8 bases, the J end by 3 bases, with 17 bases between. The chain's CDR3 is CASTSGTQYYEQYF. DNA of the CDR3: TGTGCCAGCACTTCCGGGACACAATACTACGAGCAGTACTTC.

This clonotype was seen only a few times. This rearrangement joins TRBV27 to TRBJ2-1, with TRBD1 matching over 7 bases. Trimming at V came to 5 bases and at J to 3 bases, leaving 7 bases not matched to a gene. The germline gives CDR1 MNHEY, CDR2 SMNVEV (reference sequence). The CDR3 contains 15 residues. The CDR3 loop is CASSPQGEGYNEQFF. CDR3 DNA sequence: TGTGCCAGCAGTCCGCAGGGGGAAGGCTACAATGAGCAGTTCTTC.

Many counts were recorded for this clonotype. The chain has TRBV7-9 and TRBJ2-5; tentatively, D is TRBD1 or TRBD2 (5 bases each). This CDR3 contains 16 residues. With 5 bases removed from V and 1 base from J, the gap between germline ends came to 17 bases. Germline V gene lookup returns CDR1 SEHNR and CDR2 FQNEAQ (reference sequence). The CDR3 is CASSPGTLSPQETQYF. The CDR3 region has the DNA TGTGCCAGCAGCCCAGGGACCTTGAGCCCCCAAGAGACCCAGTACTTC.

This clonotype has a count of ten or more. This rearrangement joins TRBV6-6 to TRBJ1-3; TRBD1 agrees at 8 bases. The germline gives CDR1 MNHNY, CDR2 SVGAGI (reference sequence). This CDR3 spans 17 amino acids. The junction had 13 bases not matched to a gene; V was cut back by 6 bases and J by 3 bases. In DNA, the CDR3 is TGTGCCAGCAGCCCTGTAGGACAGGGATTCTTTGGAAACACCATATATTTT. Its protein product is CASSPVGQGFFGNTIYF.